This T cell receptor beta chain was retrieved from a study of T cells in Graves' hyperthyroidism and ophthalmopathy. The CDR3 runs 11 residues. Trimming shortened V by 3 bases and J by 7 bases, and 6 bases separated the two germline ends. CDR1 and CDR2 from the germline V gene are ENHRY and SYGVKD. The CDR3 regions of TCR beta were amplified from RNA transcripts. TCR CDR3 regions were first amplified by RT-PCR with HTBI primers. TCRdb recomputed calls from the multiplex PCR reads with MiXCR, one row per CDR3 protein. The sample shows about 610,000 distinct CDR3 sequences, roughly 14% of them seen only once. Disease duration was under 3 months in the ophthalmopathy patients, who also had a Clinical Activity Score of at least 3 and a NOSPECS grade of at least 4. This sample holds PBMCs from less than 13 ml fresh peripheral blood.

The sequenced sample was blood. The chain employs TRBV10-3 and TRBJ2-5; D gene uncertain. The sequence derives from a woman aged 40 to 49 with Graves' ophthalmopathy. CDR3 loop: CAISDWGTQYF. The CDR3 nucleotides read TGTGCCATCAGTGATTGGGGGACCCAGTACTTC.